This is a list of T cell receptor beta chains from one sample in a study of regulatory T cells in long-lasting Graves disease. TCRdb analysed the multiplex PCR reads with MiXCR anew, one entry per CDR3 protein. The data show under 800,000 distinct CDR3 sequences, 16% seen once. The data were also submitted as part of a second study, on T cells in Graves' hyperthyroidism and ophthalmopathy.

The sample in question was peripheral blood mononuclear cells (PBMCs), obtained at new diagnosis, from a patient treated with antithyroid drugs. Source of these receptors: a woman aged 30 to 39 with Graves disease. CDR3s include the opening cysteine and the closing phenylalanine or tryptophan. Each record gives: CDR3 length, D gene, V gene, J gene, clone size, CDR3 protein, CDR3 DNA. D genes are given only for firm matches. The listing skips clone size in some rows; elsewhere it reads once, few, many or a size class.

cdr3_length: 12; d_call: -; v_call: TRBV2; j_call: TRBJ2-7; clone_size: many; cdr3_aa: CASSGDPTLQYF; cdr3_nt: TGTGCCAGCAGCGGGGACCCTACACTGCAGTACTTC
cdr3_length: 13; d_call: -; v_call: TRBV30; j_call: TRBJ1-1; clone_size: few; cdr3_aa: CAWSATASTEAFF; cdr3_nt: TGTGCCTGGAGTGCAACAGCGAGCACTGAAGCTTTCTTT
cdr3_length: 15; d_call: TRBD1; v_call: TRBV2; j_call: TRBJ2-1; clone_size: many; cdr3_aa: CASSLWTGLYNEQFF; cdr3_nt: TGTGCCAGCAGTCTATGGACAGGACTTTACAATGAGCAGTTCTTC
cdr3_length: 14; d_call: -; v_call: TRBV28; j_call: TRBJ2-4; clone_size: -; cdr3_aa: CASRDGPAKNIQYF; cdr3_nt: TGTGCCAGCCGGGACGGACCAGCCAAAAACATTCAGTACTTC
cdr3_length: 15; d_call: TRBD1; v_call: TRBV20-1; j_call: TRBJ1-2; clone_size: -; cdr3_aa: CSAPGRGQGFDGYTF; cdr3_nt: TGCAGTGCACCGGGGAGGGGACAGGGGTTTGATGGCTACACCTTC
cdr3_length: 16; d_call: TRBD2; v_call: TRBV27; j_call: TRBJ2-7; clone_size: -; cdr3_aa: CASSYRTSGDAYEQYF; cdr3_nt: TGTGCCAGCAGTTATCGGACTAGCGGTGATGCCTACGAGCAGTACTTC
cdr3_length: 15; d_call: TRBD2; v_call: TRBV11-2; j_call: TRBJ2-3; clone_size: many; cdr3_aa: CASRRGGLAGDTQYF; cdr3_nt: TGTGCCAGCAGGCGGGGGGGACTAGCGGGAGATACGCAGTATTTT
cdr3_length: 14; d_call: -; v_call: TRBV7-9; j_call: TRBJ2-2; clone_size: -; cdr3_aa: CASSGRKNTGELFF; cdr3_nt: TGTGCCAGCAGCGGACGGAAGAACACCGGGGAGCTGTTTTTT
cdr3_length: 16; d_call: TRBD2; v_call: TRBV30; j_call: TRBJ2-7; clone_size: -; cdr3_aa: CAWSDPWTSGSHEQYF; cdr3_nt: TGTGCCTGGAGTGACCCCTGGACTAGCGGGAGCCACGAGCAGTACTTC
cdr3_length: 17; d_call: -; v_call: TRBV11-2; j_call: TRBJ2-5; clone_size: many; cdr3_aa: CASSLATTWAPEKTQYF; cdr3_nt: TGTGCCAGCAGCTTAGCGACGACTTGGGCTCCTGAGAAGACCCAGTACTTC
cdr3_length: 15; d_call: -; v_call: TRBV12-3/TRBV12-4; j_call: TRBJ1-5; clone_size: many; cdr3_aa: CASSNTGTSNQPQHF; cdr3_nt: TGTGCCAGCAGTAATACAGGTACGAGCAATCAGCCCCAGCATTTT
cdr3_length: 18; d_call: -; v_call: TRBV28; j_call: TRBJ2-4; clone_size: -; cdr3_aa: CASSLWGRGAGAKNIQYF; cdr3_nt: TGTGCCAGCAGTTTATGGGGCAGAGGGGCCGGGGCCAAAAACATTCAGTACTTC
cdr3_length: 13; d_call: TRBD1; v_call: TRBV11-2; j_call: TRBJ1-2; clone_size: -; cdr3_aa: CASSGQGAGGYTF; cdr3_nt: TGTGCCAGCAGCGGACAGGGGGCAGGTGGCTACACCTTC
cdr3_length: 14; d_call: -; v_call: TRBV6-9; j_call: TRBJ1-2; clone_size: many; cdr3_aa: CASSYPGRDYGYTF; cdr3_nt: TGTGCCAGCAGTTACCCGGGGCGGGACTATGGCTACACCTTC
cdr3_length: 14; d_call: -; v_call: TRBV20-1; j_call: TRBJ1-4; clone_size: few; cdr3_aa: CSARVRLYNEKLFF; cdr3_nt: TGCAGTGCTAGAGTTCGTCTATATAATGAAAAACTGTTTTTT
cdr3_length: 16; d_call: -; v_call: TRBV28; j_call: TRBJ2-6; clone_size: -; cdr3_aa: CASTSGAASGANVLTF; cdr3_nt: TGTGCCAGCACCTCAGGGGCCGCCTCTGGGGCCAACGTCCTGACTTTC
cdr3_length: 11; d_call: -; v_call: TRBV29-1; j_call: TRBJ1-2; clone_size: many; cdr3_aa: CSVPWNYGYTF; cdr3_nt: TGCAGCGTTCCATGGAACTATGGCTACACCTTC
cdr3_length: 14; d_call: -; v_call: TRBV11-2; j_call: TRBJ2-7; clone_size: many; cdr3_aa: CASSLGGAAYEQYF; cdr3_nt: TGTGCCAGCAGCTTAGGCGGGGCTGCCTACGAGCAGTACTTC
cdr3_length: 15; d_call: -; v_call: TRBV12-3/TRBV12-4; j_call: TRBJ2-3; clone_size: many; cdr3_aa: CASSLKATSTDTQYF; cdr3_nt: TGTGCCAGCAGTTTAAAGGCAACTAGCACAGATACGCAGTATTTT
cdr3_length: 13; d_call: -; v_call: TRBV12-3/TRBV12-4; j_call: TRBJ2-1; clone_size: many; cdr3_aa: CATILGVANEQFF; cdr3_nt: TGTGCCACCATATTGGGGGTCGCCAATGAGCAGTTCTTC
cdr3_length: 10; d_call: -; v_call: TRBV2; j_call: TRBJ1-1; clone_size: many; cdr3_aa: CASTGLEAFF; cdr3_nt: TGTGCCAGCACAGGGTTAGAAGCTTTCTTT
cdr3_length: 13; d_call: -; v_call: TRBV11-2; j_call: TRBJ2-5; clone_size: many; cdr3_aa: CASSHDGQETQYF; cdr3_nt: TGTGCCAGCAGCCATGACGGCCAAGAGACCCAGTACTTC
cdr3_length: 14; d_call: -; v_call: TRBV5-5; j_call: TRBJ2-3; clone_size: few; cdr3_aa: CASSLRVGLDTQYF; cdr3_nt: TGTGCCAGCAGCTTGAGGGTAGGGCTAGATACGCAGTATTTT
cdr3_length: 15; d_call: TRBD2; v_call: TRBV7-9; j_call: TRBJ2-7; clone_size: once; cdr3_aa: CASSAGLAGIYEQYF; cdr3_nt: TGTGCCAGCAGCGCCGGACTAGCGGGTATCTACGAGCAGTACTTC
cdr3_length: 13; d_call: -; v_call: TRBV28; j_call: TRBJ1-3; clone_size: -; cdr3_aa: CASYPGVGNTIYF; cdr3_nt: TGTGCCAGCTACCCAGGGGTCGGAAACACCATATATTTT
cdr3_length: 16; d_call: TRBD2; v_call: TRBV10-3; j_call: TRBJ2-5; clone_size: -; cdr3_aa: CAISGGSGRTQETQYF; cdr3_nt: TGTGCCATCAGTGGGGGTAGCGGGAGGACCCAAGAGACCCAGTACTTC
cdr3_length: 15; d_call: TRBD1; v_call: TRBV12-3/TRBV12-4; j_call: TRBJ2-4; clone_size: few; cdr3_aa: CASNPGQGAKNIQYF; cdr3_nt: TGTGCCAGCAATCCGGGACAGGGAGCCAAAAACATTCAGTACTTC
cdr3_length: 14; d_call: TRBD1; v_call: TRBV11-2; j_call: TRBJ1-2; clone_size: many; cdr3_aa: CASSQQQGLGGYTF; cdr3_nt: TGTGCCAGCAGCCAACAACAGGGGTTGGGCGGCTACACCTTC
cdr3_length: 14; d_call: -; v_call: TRBV29-1; j_call: TRBJ2-5; clone_size: few; cdr3_aa: CSVPSDVTPGPQYF; cdr3_nt: TGCAGCGTACCAAGCGACGTAACGCCCGGGCCCCAGTACTTC